A single sample gave rise to the 14 T cell receptor beta chains below, sequenced in a study of early T cells in non-severe SARS-CoV-2 infection. Each CDR3 protein gets one entry after TCRdb re-called the 5' RACE reads with MiXCR. The sample includes about 18,000 distinct CDR3 sequences, roughly 6.1% seen only once; the top ten take over 5.5%. Sequenced input: whole blood. Receptors were obtained from an adult who was a healthcare worker with PCR-confirmed SARS-CoV-2 infection or an uninfected control (not recorded which).

This clonotype was counted many times. J is TRBJ1-1 and V is TRBV20-1, with 7 bases matching TRBD1. Germline CDR1 reads DFQATT; CDR2 reads SNEGSKA (reference sequence). With 0 bases clipped from V and 4 bases from J, the junction kept 5 bases outside the gene matches. The CDR3 has 14 amino acids. CDR3: CSARDSTGPTEAFF. The CDR3 coding sequence is TGCAGTGCTAGAGACTCGACAGGGCCCACTGAAGCTTTCTTT.

This clonotype was picked up many times. The CDR3 DNA is TGTGCCAGCAGCCAAGATTTGATAGCGGGAGGGATGGATGATGGCACAGATACGCAGTATTTT. This translates into CASSQDLIAGGMDDGTDTQYF. The chain recombines TRBV4-2 with TRBJ2-3; 11 bases line up with TRBD2. Germline trimming cut 0 bases from V and 1 base from J; bases unmatched to any gene: 15. There are 21 residues in the CDR3. Per the germline V gene, CDR1 is LGHNA and CDR2 is YNFKEQ.

This clonotype was picked up many times. The chain combines TRBV25-1 with TRBJ1-1; D is possibly TRBD1 (5 bases). V dropped 4 bases and J dropped 4 bases, with 16 bases sitting between them. Germline loops: CDR1 MGHDK, CDR2 SYGVNS. There are 15 residues in the CDR3. The CDR3 nucleotides are TGTGCCAGCAGTGCCTCGGGACCCTCGGGCACTGAAGCTTTCTTT. The encoded protein is CASSASGPSGTEAFF.

This clonotype was recorded a few times. V usage is TRBV11-2 and J usage is TRBJ2-1, with D hard to call. V lost 7 bases, J lost 8 bases, and 18 bases lay in between. The CDR3 extends over 14 amino acids. The germline gives CDR1 SGHAT, CDR2 FQNNGV. DNA for the CDR3: TGTGCCAGCACCGATTCGGGTTGGATGGATGAGCAGTTCTTC. This encodes CASTDSGWMDEQFF. Combining the CDR3 with reference TRBV11-2 and TRBJ2-1 gives the whole variable domain EAGVAQSPRYKIIEKRQSVAFWCNPISGHATLYWYQQILGQGPKLLIQFQNNGVVDDSQLPKDRFSAERLKGVDSTLKIQPAKLEDSAVYLCASTDSGWMDEQFFGPGTRLTVL.

This clonotype was picked up many times. This chain connects TRBV27 to TRBJ2-1, with 11 bases matching TRBD2. This CDR3 is 17 amino acids long. V gave up 4 bases and J gave up 6 bases; unmatched junction bases: 11. Germline V lookup: CDR1 MNHEY, CDR2 SMNVEV (reference sequence). DNA of the CDR3: TGTGCCAGCAGTTCCGCATATAGCGGGAGGGCCGGCAATGAGCAGTTCTTC. This sequence encodes CASSSAYSGRAGNEQFF.

There are many counts of this clonotype. The chain carries TRBV7-2 and TRBJ1-1, with unresolved D. The V gene lost 7 bases and the J gene lost 5 bases, with 20 bases spanning the gap. The CDR3 runs to 15 residues. CDR1 and CDR2 from the germline V gene are SGHTA and FQGNSA. CDR3 nucleotide sequence: TGTGCCAGCACCCAAAGGGTGAGGGCGTGGACTGAAGCTTTCTTT. Translated: CASTQRVRAWTEAFF.

The chain combines TRBV30 with TRBJ1-6, with TRBD1 as a possible D gene (6 bases). CDR3 length: 11 residues. V lost 8 bases to trimming and J lost 14 bases, with 16 bases between them. The V gene's germline CDR1 is GTSNPN and CDR2 SVGIG (reference sequence). This chain's CDR3 is CAVYRDMALHF. CDR3 in DNA: TGTGCCGTATACAGGGATATGGCCCTCCACTTT.

This clonotype is judged medium-sized. This chain links TRBV29-1 with TRBJ2-1; possible D gene TRBD2, 10 bases. This CDR3 is built from 15 residues. Germline V gives CDR1 SQVTM, CDR2 ANQGSEA. Between the trimmed V and J ends, which lost 3 bases and 6 bases, there was a span of 18 bases. CDR3 in DNA: TGCAGCGTTGAGCTACTAGCGGGACAGGGCAATGAGCAGTTCTTC. As protein: CSVELLAGQGNEQFF.

This clonotype was detected many times. The genes are TRBV18 and TRBJ1-5; D gene ambiguous. Germline values: CDR1 KGHSH, CDR2 LQKENI. This CDR3 has 15 amino acids. The V gene lost 1 base and the J gene lost 3 bases, with 10 bases spanning the gap. CDR3 nucleotide sequence: TGTGCCAGCTCACCACAGGACGGCATCAATCAGCCCCAGCATTTT. This codes for CASSPQDGINQPQHF. Full variable domain (remainder filled in from reference TRBV18 and TRBJ1-5): NAGVMQNPRHLVRRRGQEARLRCSPMKGHSHVYWYRQLPEEGLKFMVYLQKENIIDESGMPKERFSAEFPKEGPSILRIQQVVRGDSAAYFCASSPQDGINQPQHFGDGTRLSIL.

This clonotype was counted many times. The rearrangement joins TRBV12-3 or TRBV12-4 to TRBJ1-5, with a weak D call TRBD1 (5 bases). The CDR3 contains 13 residues. V lost 5 bases to trimming and J lost 6 bases, with 11 bases between them. The CDR3: CASSMDMGQPQHF. The CDR3 DNA reads as TGTGCCAGCAGTATGGACATGGGTCAGCCCCAGCATTTT.

This clonotype was counted at least ten times. The chain links TRBV20-1 to TRBJ2-5; unclear D gene. The V gene's germline CDR1 is DFQATT and CDR2 SNEGSKA (reference sequence). Trimming took off 3 bases at V and 4 bases at J, with 3 bases between the two ends. This CDR3 has 10 residues. CDR3 sequence (DNA): TGCAGTGCTAGGGGAGAGACCCAGTACTTC. Translation: CSARGETQYF.

This clonotype was seen ten or more times. This rearrangement joins TRBV20-1 to TRBJ2-7, with D perhaps TRBD2 (5 bases). V was clipped by 7 bases and J by 0 bases, with 13 bases between them. Looked up from germline, CDR1 is DFQATT and CDR2 is SNEGSKA (reference sequence). CDR3 length: 13 residues. CDR3 DNA sequence: TGCAGTGTTGAGGGAGTAGGCTCCTACGAGCAGTACTTC. It specifies CSVEGVGSYEQYF.

In this sample, this clonotype turned up many times. This chain uses TRBV9 with TRBJ2-6; 9 bases line up with TRBD1. This CDR3 is built from 14 residues. CDR1 and CDR2 from the germline V gene are SGDLS and YYNGEE. V was clipped by 4 bases and J by 12 bases; unmatched bases: 8. The CDR3 DNA sequence: TGTGCCAGCAGCCTAGGGGACAGGGAGTTCGTCCTGACTTTC. Its translation is CASSLGDREFVLTF.

The table lists this clonotype with a few counts. This chain uses TRBV5-6 with TRBJ2-7; 11 bases agree with TRBD2. The CDR3 is made up of 16 amino acids. CDR1 is SGHDT, CDR2 YYEEEE, per germline. V lost 5 bases, J lost 3 bases, and 10 bases stayed unmatched. The CDR3 sequence is CASSPPPGLADYEQYF. CDR3 bases: TGTGCCAGCAGTCCCCCCCCGGGACTAGCGGACTACGAGCAGTACTTC.